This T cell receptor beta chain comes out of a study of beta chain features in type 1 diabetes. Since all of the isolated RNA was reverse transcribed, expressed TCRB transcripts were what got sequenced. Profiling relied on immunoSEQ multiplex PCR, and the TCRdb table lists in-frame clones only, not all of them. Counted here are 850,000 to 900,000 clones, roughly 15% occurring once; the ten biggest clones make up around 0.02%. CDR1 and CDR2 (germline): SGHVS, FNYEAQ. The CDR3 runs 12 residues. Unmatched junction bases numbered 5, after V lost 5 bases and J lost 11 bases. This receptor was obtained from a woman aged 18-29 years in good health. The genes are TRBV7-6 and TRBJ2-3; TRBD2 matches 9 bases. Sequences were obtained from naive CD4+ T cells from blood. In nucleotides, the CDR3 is TGTGCCAGCAGCCCCTGGCGGGAGGGGCAGTATTTT. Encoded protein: CASSPWREGQYF. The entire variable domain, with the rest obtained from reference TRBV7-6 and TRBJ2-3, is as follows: GAGVSQSPRYKVTKRGQDVALRCDPISGHVSLYWYRQALGQGPEFLTYFNYEAQQDKSGLPNDRFSAERPEGSISTLTIQRTEQRDSAMYRCASSPWREGQYFGPGTRLTVL.